The rows below give T cell receptor beta chains drawn from one sample of a study of T-cell reconstitution after alpha-beta-depleted transplantation in children. TCRdb fed the PCR reads into MiXCR, producing one record per CDR3 protein. Of 45,000 to 60,000 distinct CDR3 sequences listed, roughly 50% are singletons. The source material was peripheral blood, sampled before TCRalphabeta/CD19-depleted stem cell transplant. The receptors were gathered from a boy in the first two years of life with SCID, due to receive a stem cell transplant. The CDR3 runs from the conserved cysteine through the conserved F or W. D genes are given only for firm matches. Part of the rows lack a size; the others show once, few, many or a class for expanded clones.

clone size | J gene | V gene | CDR3 length | D gene | CDR3 DNA | CDR3 protein
once | TRBJ1-1 | TRBV20-1 | 15 | TRBD1 | TGCAGTGCTATATGGTGGGGACAGGGGGACACTGAAGCTTTCTTT | CSAIWWGQGDTEAFF
many | TRBJ2-6 | TRBV14 | 19 | NA | TGTGCCAGCAGCCAAGGCGTCCGTTCCGGCTTCTCTGGGGCCAACGTCCTGACTTTC | CASSQGVRSGFSGANVLTF
few | TRBJ1-1 | TRBV5-1 | 14 | NA | TGCGCCAGCAGCTCACAGGGTCGTTGGACTGAAGCTTTCTTT | CASSSQGRWTEAFF
NA | TRBJ1-2 | TRBV20-1 | 12 | NA | TGCAGTGCTAGAGATGAGGTGACAGACTACACCTTC | CSARDEVTDYTF
NA | TRBJ2-7 | TRBV4-1 | 14 | NA | TGCGCCAGCAGCCAAGAAGGCAGGGTTGGCGAGCAGTACTTC | CASSQEGRVGEQYF
NA | TRBJ2-1 | TRBV5-1 | 13 | NA | TGCGCCAGCGGAAAGGGGGTAGACAATGAGCAGTTCTTC | CASGKGVDNEQFF
NA | TRBJ1-5 | TRBV20-1 | 17 | TRBD1 | TGCAGTGCTAGAGGGACAGGGCCCTCGTATAGCAATCAGCCCCAGCATTTT | CSARGTGPSYSNQPQHF
NA | TRBJ1-1 | TRBV4-3 | 12 | NA | TGCGCCAGCAGCCGAGGGGACACTGAAGCTTTCTTT | CASSRGDTEAFF
many | TRBJ2-1 | TRBV20-1 | 18 | TRBD1 | TGCAGTGCTAGAGATGGTGACAGGGGGTACCTCCTTGGGGATGAGCAGTTCTTC | CSARDGDRGYLLGDEQFF
many | TRBJ1-6 | TRBV6-6 | 13 | NA | TGTGCCAGCTCGGACAACTGGAATTCACCCCTCCACTTT | CASSDNWNSPLHF
NA | TRBJ2-1 | TRBV20-1 | 16 | TRBD2 | TGCTGTGCTAGAGATCCGGCTAGCGGGGAATACAATGAGCAGTTCTTC | CCARDPASGEYNEQFF
few | TRBJ2-7 | TRBV12-3/TRBV12-4 | 12 | NA | TGTGCCAGCAGTTTGACAGGCTACGAGCAGTACTTC | CASSLTGYEQYF
few | TRBJ2-7 | TRBV7-9 | 15 | NA | TGTGCCAGCAGCTTAAGGGGTCAGGGAGCCTACGAGCAGTACTTC | CASSLRGQGAYEQYF
NA | TRBJ2-3 | TRBV11-2 | 13 | NA | TGTGCCAGCAGCTTAGATTTTCGCAATACGCAGTATTTT | CASSLDFRNTQYF
few | TRBJ2-2 | TRBV15 | 15 | NA | TGTGCCACCAGCAGAGATACCGGGGGAACCGGGGAGCTGTTTTTT | CATSRDTGGTGELFF
NA | TRBJ1-5 | TRBV28 | 15 | NA | TGTGCCAGCAGTTTGCCCGGATATAGCAATCAGCCCCAGCATTTT | CASSLPGYSNQPQHF
NA | TRBJ2-2 | TRBV28 | 16 | NA | TGTGCCAGCAGTCCCCCGGTGGGGTCGAACACCGGGGAGCCGTTTTTT | CASSPPVGSNTGEPFF
NA | TRBJ1-2 | TRBV5-1 | 13 | NA | TGCGCCAGCAGCAGCAGGAATGGCTATGGCTACACCTTC | CASSSRNGYGYTF
many | TRBJ1-1 | TRBV4-3 | 15 | NA | TGCGCCAGCAGCCAAGATCGGGCTAATCAGGGGAGGACTTTCTTT | CASSQDRANQGRTFF
few | TRBJ2-7 | TRBV4-1 | 15 | NA | TGCGCCAGCAGCCAAGAAAGGGGAGAGGGGTCAGGGCAGTACTTC | CASSQERGEGSGQYF
NA | TRBJ1-2 | TRBV5-5 | 15 | TRBD1 | TGTGCCAGCAGCTCCGAGACAGGGGACCACTATGGCTACACCTTC | CASSSETGDHYGYTF
NA | TRBJ2-2 | TRBV6-2/TRBV6-3 | 14 | NA | TGTGCCAGCAGTTACTCGAGCGACACCGGGGAGCTGTTTTTT | CASSYSSDTGELFF
NA | TRBJ1-1 | TRBV4-1 | 16 | NA | TGCGCCAGCAGCCAAAAGAGGTCCGGGCTGAACACTGAAGCTTTCTTT | CASSQKRSGLNTEAFF
NA | TRBJ1-2 | TRBV7-2 | 15 | TRBD1 | TGTGCCAGCAGCTTAGGGACAGGGGGCGCCTATGGCTACACCTTC | CASSLGTGGAYGYTF
NA | TRBJ2-7 | TRBV7-6 | 13 | NA | TGTGCCAGCAGCTTGGGGGCCCCCTACGAGCAGTACTTC | CASSLGAPYEQYF
NA | TRBJ2-3 | TRBV2 | 19 | NA | TGTGCCAGCAGTACACTACAGGGAATTCGGACCTCTCCCACAGATACGCAGTATTTT | CASSTLQGIRTSPTDTQYF
NA | TRBJ2-7 | TRBV20-1 | 13 | NA | TGCAGTGCTAGGCTGGCGGGGACCTACGAGCAGTACTTC | CSARLAGTYEQYF